A selection of T cell receptor beta chains follows, all from one sample in a study of T cell responses to AZD1222 COVID-19 vaccine. The method was immunoSEQ multiplex PCR; TCRdb's version includes in-frame clones alone and lacks a portion of them. In the table there are under 200,000 clones, roughly nine tenths of which are singletons. This sample comprised peripheral blood, obtained on day 0 of AZD1222 vaccination. The receptors stem from an adult in good health. Each CDR3 is given with its conserved first and last residue. D genes are given only for firm matches. Rows may omit the clone size; those that give it use once, few, many or a size class.

clone_size: .
d_call: .
j_call: TRBJ1-2
v_call: TRBV20-1
cdr3_nt: TGCAGTGCTAGTGTTCTTTATGGCTACACCTTC
cdr3_aa: CSASVLYGYTF

clone_size: .
d_call: TRBD2
j_call: TRBJ2-1
v_call: TRBV19
cdr3_nt: TGTGCCAGTAGCATTCGGGGGGGCCGAAATGAGCAGTTCTTC
cdr3_aa: CASSIRGGRNEQFF

clone_size: .
d_call: .
j_call: TRBJ1-6
v_call: TRBV5-4
cdr3_nt: TGTGCCAGCAGCTTGGGAGGGAATTCACCCCTCCACTTT
cdr3_aa: CASSLGGNSPLHF

clone_size: .
d_call: .
j_call: TRBJ2-5
v_call: TRBV9
cdr3_nt: TGTGCCAGCAGCGTTACCCAAGGGGCAGGGCAAGAGACCCAGTACTTC
cdr3_aa: CASSVTQGAGQETQYF

clone_size: .
d_call: .
j_call: TRBJ2-6
v_call: TRBV2
cdr3_nt: TGTGCCAGCAGCCCCAATCTGTTCTCTGGGGCCAACGTCCTGACTTTC
cdr3_aa: CASSPNLFSGANVLTF

clone_size: .
d_call: .
j_call: TRBJ2-7
v_call: TRBV28
cdr3_nt: TGTGCCAGCAGTTTAACCGGGCCCTCCTACGAGCAGTACTTC
cdr3_aa: CASSLTGPSYEQYF

clone_size: .
d_call: .
j_call: TRBJ1-1
v_call: TRBV3-1/TRBV3-2
cdr3_nt: TGTGCCAGCAGTCAGAGGCACACTGAAGCTTTCTTT
cdr3_aa: CASSQRHTEAFF

clone_size: .
d_call: TRBD1
j_call: TRBJ2-1
v_call: TRBV4-3
cdr3_nt: TGCGCCAGCAGCCAAGATTCGGGGACAGGAACCTACAATGAGCAGTTCTTC
cdr3_aa: CASSQDSGTGTYNEQFF

clone_size: few
d_call: TRBD2
j_call: TRBJ2-7
v_call: TRBV19
cdr3_nt: TGTGCCACCGGACTAGCGGGAGCTTTAGGCTACGAGCAGTACTTC
cdr3_aa: CATGLAGALGYEQYF

clone_size: once
d_call: .
j_call: TRBJ2-1
v_call: TRBV4-3
cdr3_nt: TGCGCCAGCAGCCAAGATGGCAGGGGATCCTACAATGAGCAGTTCTTC
cdr3_aa: CASSQDGRGSYNEQFF

clone_size: few
d_call: TRBD1
j_call: TRBJ1-1
v_call: TRBV7-9
cdr3_nt: TGTGCCAGCAGCCAAAGGGTGGGACAGGCGAACACTGAAGCTTTCTTT
cdr3_aa: CASSQRVGQANTEAFF

clone_size: .
d_call: TRBD1
j_call: TRBJ2-7
v_call: TRBV4-3
cdr3_nt: TGCGCCAGCAGCCACGGACAGGGTTCCCCCTTAGGGGAGCAGTACTTC
cdr3_aa: CASSHGQGSPLGEQYF

clone_size: .
d_call: TRBD2
j_call: TRBJ2-5
v_call: TRBV2
cdr3_nt: TGTGCCAGCAGAGTACTAGCGGGGGGATCGGAGACCCAGTACTTC
cdr3_aa: CASRVLAGGSETQYF

clone_size: once
d_call: .
j_call: TRBJ2-2
v_call: TRBV5-1
cdr3_nt: TGCGCCAGCAGCTTGGACAGGGTGAAAACCGGGGAGCTGTTTTTT
cdr3_aa: CASSLDRVKTGELFF

clone_size: once
d_call: TRBD1
j_call: TRBJ1-4
v_call: TRBV7-2
cdr3_nt: TGTGCCAGCAGGCGGACCGGGGACAGGGGGCATGAAAAACTGTTTTTT
cdr3_aa: CASRRTGDRGHEKLFF

clone_size: .
d_call: .
j_call: TRBJ2-7
v_call: TRBV6-5
cdr3_nt: TGTGCCAGCAGCCAGGGGTCTAGCTCCTACGAGCAGTACTTC
cdr3_aa: CASSQGSSSYEQYF

clone_size: .
d_call: TRBD1
j_call: TRBJ2-7
v_call: TRBV28
cdr3_nt: TGTGCCAGCAGTGCAAAGACAGGGAGAGGGATCTACGAGCAGTACTTC
cdr3_aa: CASSAKTGRGIYEQYF

clone_size: once
d_call: TRBD2
j_call: TRBJ2-2
v_call: TRBV7-2
cdr3_nt: TGTGCCAGCAGCTTAGGTGGTCTAGCGGGGGGGATTAACACCGGGGAGCTGTTTTTT
cdr3_aa: CASSLGGLAGGINTGELFF

clone_size: .
d_call: TRBD1
j_call: TRBJ1-1
v_call: TRBV7-3
cdr3_nt: TGTGCCAGCAGCGCATCCGGGACAGGGGCTCCGGGGACTGAAGCTTTCTTT
cdr3_aa: CASSASGTGAPGTEAFF

clone_size: .
d_call: .
j_call: TRBJ1-1
v_call: TRBV5-1
cdr3_nt: TGCGCCAGCAGCCGCGGGGGGATGAACACTGAAGCTTTCTTT
cdr3_aa: CASSRGGMNTEAFF

clone_size: .
d_call: TRBD1
j_call: TRBJ2-7
v_call: TRBV18
cdr3_nt: TGTGCCAGCACCAACCGGGATATGGGACAGGGTTTGCGGGAGCAGTACTTC
cdr3_aa: CASTNRDMGQGLREQYF

clone_size: .
d_call: TRBD1
j_call: TRBJ1-6
v_call: TRBV28
cdr3_nt: TGTGCCAGCAGTTTAGGACAGGGTTATAGGGCACCCCTCCACTTT
cdr3_aa: CASSLGQGYRAPLHF

clone_size: once
d_call: .
j_call: TRBJ1-2
v_call: TRBV5-6
cdr3_nt: TGTGCCAGCAGCTCCGGACAGAACTATGGCTACACCTTC
cdr3_aa: CASSSGQNYGYTF

clone_size: .
d_call: .
j_call: TRBJ1-2
v_call: TRBV6-5
cdr3_nt: TGTGCCGGGCCAGGTCCTACCTATGGCTACACCTTC
cdr3_aa: CAGPGPTYGYTF

clone_size: .
d_call: .
j_call: TRBJ2-3
v_call: TRBV5-1
cdr3_nt: TGCGCCAGCAGCTTGGATGCCACAGATACGCAGTATTTT
cdr3_aa: CASSLDATDTQYF

clone_size: .
d_call: .
j_call: TRBJ1-1
v_call: TRBV18
cdr3_nt: TGTGCCAGCTCACCGAACCAGAACACTGAAGCTTTCTTT
cdr3_aa: CASSPNQNTEAFF

clone_size: .
d_call: TRBD1
j_call: TRBJ2-1
v_call: TRBV5-4
cdr3_nt: TGTGCCAGCACCCGGGACAGGGGCTACAATGAGCAGTTCTTC
cdr3_aa: CASTRDRGYNEQFF

clone_size: .
d_call: TRBD2
j_call: TRBJ2-5
v_call: TRBV2
cdr3_nt: TGTGCCAGCAACGAACTAGCGGGAGGGCTGGAGACCCAGTACTTC
cdr3_aa: CASNELAGGLETQYF

clone_size: .
d_call: TRBD2
j_call: TRBJ2-1
v_call: TRBV18
cdr3_nt: TGTGCCAGCTCACCTTCCTCGGGGGACTATGGCTCCTACAATGAGCAGTTCTTC
cdr3_aa: CASSPSSGDYGSYNEQFF

clone_size: .
d_call: TRBD1
j_call: TRBJ1-2
v_call: TRBV5-4
cdr3_nt: TGTGCCAGCCGCCAACAGGGGGCATACTATGGCTACACCTTC
cdr3_aa: CASRQQGAYYGYTF

clone_size: .
d_call: TRBD2
j_call: TRBJ2-5
v_call: TRBV3-1/TRBV3-2
cdr3_nt: TGTGCCAGCAGCCTGACCTGGACTAGCGGGAGAGCGGTGGTAGAGACCCAGTACTTC
cdr3_aa: CASSLTWTSGRAVVETQYF

clone_size: .
d_call: .
j_call: TRBJ1-5
v_call: TRBV5-6
cdr3_nt: TGTGCCAGCAGCTTCGCTTTGGGTGAAAATAGCAATCAGCCCCAGCATTTT
cdr3_aa: CASSFALGENSNQPQHF

clone_size: .
d_call: .
j_call: TRBJ1-5
v_call: TRBV20-1
cdr3_nt: TGCAGTGCTAGTGTGGGGAATAGCAATCAGCCCCAGCATTTT
cdr3_aa: CSASVGNSNQPQHF

clone_size: .
d_call: TRBD1
j_call: TRBJ1-3
v_call: TRBV29-1
cdr3_nt: TGCAGCGTTGTATTAATGGACAGGGCTATCGAAAACACCATATATTTT
cdr3_aa: CSVVLMDRAIENTIYF

clone_size: .
d_call: TRBD1
j_call: TRBJ2-7
v_call: TRBV11-2
cdr3_nt: TGTGCCAGCAGCTCACCCCCGGGACAGGGGTCCTACTTCGAGCAGTACTTC
cdr3_aa: CASSSPPGQGSYFEQYF

clone_size: few
d_call: .
j_call: TRBJ1-2
v_call: TRBV30
cdr3_nt: TGTGTCAGGGGTGATTATGGCTACACCTTC
cdr3_aa: CVRGDYGYTF

clone_size: once
d_call: .
j_call: TRBJ1-1
v_call: TRBV19
cdr3_nt: TGTGCCAGTAGTATAGGCCCGGGCACTGAAGCTTTCTTT
cdr3_aa: CASSIGPGTEAFF

clone_size: .
d_call: TRBD1
j_call: TRBJ1-3
v_call: TRBV28
cdr3_nt: TGTGCCAGCAGTCCTCGGACAGGGAGAAACACCATATATTTT
cdr3_aa: CASSPRTGRNTIYF

clone_size: .
d_call: TRBD2
j_call: TRBJ2-2
v_call: TRBV7-2
cdr3_nt: TGTGCCAGCAGCTTAGAGACTAGCGGGGGCTCGAACACCGGGGAGCTGTTTTTT
cdr3_aa: CASSLETSGGSNTGELFF

clone_size: .
d_call: .
j_call: TRBJ1-3
v_call: TRBV4-3
cdr3_nt: TGCGCCAGCAGCCAAGATAGAGGGTTGAGGGCTGGAAACACCATATATTTT
cdr3_aa: CASSQDRGLRAGNTIYF

clone_size: .
d_call: .
j_call: TRBJ2-6
v_call: TRBV6-5
cdr3_nt: TGTGCCAGCATCGGCCCAATCTCTGGGGCCAACGTCCTGACTTTC
cdr3_aa: CASIGPISGANVLTF

clone_size: .
d_call: TRBD1
j_call: TRBJ2-7
v_call: TRBV5-1
cdr3_nt: TGCGCCAGCAGCACCACCGGACAGGCTTGGGAGCAGTACTTC
cdr3_aa: CASSTTGQAWEQYF

clone_size: .
d_call: .
j_call: TRBJ2-7
v_call: TRBV28
cdr3_nt: TGTGCCAGCAGTTTATCTTTCGCCGGTTTGAACGAGCAGTACTTC
cdr3_aa: CASSLSFAGLNEQYF

clone_size: .
d_call: .
j_call: TRBJ2-7
v_call: TRBV12-3/TRBV12-4
cdr3_nt: TGTGCCAGCAGTTTCTATACCTACGAGCAGTACTTC
cdr3_aa: CASSFYTYEQYF

clone_size: .
d_call: TRBD1
j_call: TRBJ2-1
v_call: TRBV24-1
cdr3_nt: TGTGCCACCAGTTCCCTCCGTGGACAGGGGCCTAACAATGAGCAGTTCTTC
cdr3_aa: CATSSLRGQGPNNEQFF

clone_size: once
d_call: .
j_call: TRBJ1-6
v_call: TRBV6-5
cdr3_nt: TGTGCCAGCAGTTACTCCCAGGGCGGGCTCAATTCACCCCTCCACTTT
cdr3_aa: CASSYSQGGLNSPLHF

clone_size: .
d_call: .
j_call: TRBJ1-1
v_call: TRBV19
cdr3_nt: TGTGCCAGTAAATTGGGGAACACTGAAGCTTTCTTT
cdr3_aa: CASKLGNTEAFF

clone_size: .
d_call: .
j_call: TRBJ2-3
v_call: TRBV5-1
cdr3_nt: TGCGCCAGCAGCCCGGGCATGAGTATTGATACGCAGTATTTT
cdr3_aa: CASSPGMSIDTQYF

clone_size: .
d_call: .
j_call: TRBJ2-3
v_call: TRBV18
cdr3_nt: TGTGCCAGCTCACCACGGGGAGATACGCAGTATTTT
cdr3_aa: CASSPRGDTQYF

clone_size: .
d_call: TRBD1
j_call: TRBJ2-4
v_call: TRBV5-1
cdr3_nt: TGCGCCAGCAGCCCGACAGGGGGCGAAGTCATTCAGTACTTC
cdr3_aa: CASSPTGGEVIQYF

clone_size: .
d_call: .
j_call: TRBJ2-1
v_call: TRBV7-8
cdr3_nt: TGTGCCAGCAGTCCCGGGATCGGGGGCGGGAGACCTTACAATGAGCAGTTCTTC
cdr3_aa: CASSPGIGGGRPYNEQFF

clone_size: .
d_call: .
j_call: TRBJ2-2
v_call: TRBV12-1
cdr3_nt: TGTGCCAGCAGCTTTGCTCCTCGGGGGCACTACACCGGGGAGCTGTTTTTT
cdr3_aa: CASSFAPRGHYTGELFF

clone_size: .
d_call: .
j_call: TRBJ1-1
v_call: TRBV5-5
cdr3_nt: TGTGCCAGCAGCTTGTCGAGGGGAGCAAACACTGAAGCTTTCTTT
cdr3_aa: CASSLSRGANTEAFF

clone_size: once
d_call: TRBD1
j_call: TRBJ2-3
v_call: TRBV5-1
cdr3_nt: TGCGCCAGCAGCCGGGACAGTAGCACAGATACGCAGTATTTT
cdr3_aa: CASSRDSSTDTQYF

clone_size: .
d_call: .
j_call: TRBJ2-1
v_call: TRBV5-4
cdr3_nt: TGTGCCAGCAGCGGGGGGGCTAGCGCCAATGAGCAGTTCTTC
cdr3_aa: CASSGGASANEQFF